The 10 T cell receptor beta chains below all came from one sample that was sequenced in a study of PD-1 blockade in mismatch repair-deficient tumors. Profiled with immunoSEQ multiplex PCR; TCRdb holds only in-frame clones, not every one. Of tens of thousands of clones listed, about four fifths are singletons. The sequencing here drew on PBMCs, taken before pembrolizumab treatment. The receptors derive from an adult with mismatch repair-deficient cancer.

This clone was seen more than once but under ten times. The chain has TRBV7-9 and TRBJ1-2, with a tentative D call TRBD1 (6 bases). CDR1 and CDR2 from the germline V gene are SEHNR and FQNEAQ (reference sequence). V shed 5 bases and J shed 5 bases, with 15 bases lying between them. The CDR3 totals 14 residues. CDR3 region: CASSPDWTEYGYTF. In DNA, the CDR3 is TGTGCCAGCAGCCCTGATTGGACAGAATATGGCTACACCTTC.

This chain joins TRBV28 and TRBJ2-3; the match to TRBD1 covers 8 bases. From germline, CDR1 is MDHEN and CDR2 SYDVKM. The CDR3 contains 13 residues. The junction had 2 bases not matched to a gene; V was cut back by 3 bases and J by 6 bases. In DNA form, the CDR3 reads TGTGCCAGCAGTTTGACAGGGGTTGATACGCAGTATTTT. Translation: CASSLTGVDTQYF.

The chain recombines TRBV6-1 with TRBJ1-2; D gene uncertain. Trimming shortened V by 0 bases and J by 3 bases, and 11 bases separated the two germline ends. Germline V gene lookup returns CDR1 MNHNS and CDR2 SASEGT. The CDR3 contains 15 residues. The CDR3: CASSEALGRDYGYTF. CDR3 bases: TGTGCCAGCAGTGAAGCTTTGGGCAGAGACTATGGCTACACCTTC.

The chain employs TRBV28 and TRBJ2-3; the D gene is possibly TRBD2 (8 bases). The germline gives CDR1 MDHEN, CDR2 SYDVKM. The V gene lost 3 bases and the J gene lost 3 bases, with 16 bases spanning the gap. There are 16 residues in the CDR3. CDR3 sequence (DNA): TGTGCCAGCAGTTTTCGGGGGGGCAGGGGGACAGATACGCAGTATTTT. Protein sequence: CASSFRGGRGTDTQYF.

This rearrangement joins TRBV9 to TRBJ2-5; 9 bases agree with TRBD2. V lost 0 bases to trimming and J lost 5 bases; unmatched junction nucleotides: 2. The CDR3 runs to 14 residues. CDR1 is SGDLS, CDR2 YYNGEE, per germline. The CDR3 DNA reads as TGTGCCAGCAGCGTAGTGGCGGGAGGGGAGACCCAGTACTTC. Its translation is CASSVVAGGETQYF.

The rearrangement uses TRBV19 and TRBJ2-7; D might be TRBD1 (7 bases). With 5 bases removed from V and 3 bases from J, the gap between germline ends came to 14 bases. Looked up from germline, CDR1 is LNHDA and CDR2 is SQIVND (reference sequence). This CDR3 has 14 residues. CDR3: CASSLTGTGYEQYF. CDR3 sequence (DNA): TGTGCCAGTAGTTTGACAGGGACTGGCTACGAGCAGTACTTC.

The rearrangement uses TRBV28 and TRBJ2-5; 8 nucleotides line up with TRBD1. CDR1 and CDR2 (germline): MDHEN, SYDVKM. The length of the CDR3 is 12 residues. Trimming took 10 bases from V and 5 from J; bases not matched to a gene: 6. CDR3 in amino acids: CATRTGGETQYF. Here the CDR3 DNA reads TGTGCCACTCGAACAGGGGGGGAGACCCAGTACTTC.

The chain has TRBV7-9 and TRBJ2-7, with no clear D. This CDR3 is built from 14 residues. In germline, CDR1 is SEHNR, CDR2 FQNEAQ (reference sequence). The V and J ends lost 2 bases and 1 base respectively, with 9 bases between them. The CDR3 sequence: CASSLRPDSYEQYF. The CDR3 bases are TGTGCCAGCAGCTTACGTCCAGATTCCTACGAGCAGTACTTC.

The chain combines TRBV28 with TRBJ2-1; 10 bases are a match to TRBD2. The CDR3 spans 17 residues. Germline V gene lookup returns CDR1 MDHEN and CDR2 SYDVKM. With V trimmed by 5 bases and J by 7 bases, 14 bases remained unmatched. This CDR3 reads CASSPPPTSGLRNEQFF. The CDR3 DNA follows: TGTGCCAGCAGTCCCCCCCCGACTAGCGGGCTAAGGAATGAGCAGTTCTTC.

The chain combines TRBV6-4 with TRBJ2-1, with 11 nucleotides matching TRBD2. Germline V lookup: CDR1 MRHNA, CDR2 SNTAGT. This CDR3 comprises 16 residues. After removal of 2 bases from V and 0 bases from J, the junction contained 0 bases not matched to a gene. The CDR3 nucleotides are TGTGCCAGCAGTGACACTAGCGGGAGCTCCTACAATGAGCAGTTCTTC. Protein sequence: CASSDTSGSSYNEQFF.